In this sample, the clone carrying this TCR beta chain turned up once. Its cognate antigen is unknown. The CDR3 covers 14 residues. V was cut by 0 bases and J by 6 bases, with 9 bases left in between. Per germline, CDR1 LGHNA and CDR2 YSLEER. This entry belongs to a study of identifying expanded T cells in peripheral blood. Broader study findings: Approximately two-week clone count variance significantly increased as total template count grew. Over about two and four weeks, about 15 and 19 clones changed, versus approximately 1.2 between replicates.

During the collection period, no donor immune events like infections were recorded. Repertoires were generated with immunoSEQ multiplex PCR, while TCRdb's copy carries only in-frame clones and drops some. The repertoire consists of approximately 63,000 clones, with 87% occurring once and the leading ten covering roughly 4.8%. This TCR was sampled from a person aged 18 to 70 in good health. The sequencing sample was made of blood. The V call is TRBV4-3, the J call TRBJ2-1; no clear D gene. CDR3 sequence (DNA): TGCGCCAGCAGCCAAGATATGGGAAGCAATGAGCAGTTCTTC. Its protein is CASSQDMGSNEQFF.